Detailed here is one T cell receptor (beta chain). The protocol was immunoSEQ multiplex PCR, while the TCRdb copy is restricted to in-frame clones and leaves out a portion. The sample lists tens of thousands of clones, approximately 89% occurring once. Per germline, CDR1 KGHSH and CDR2 LQKENI. CDR3 length equals 13 residues. V lost 1 base, J lost 3 bases, and 6 bases lay in between. This entry is derived from a study of T cell changes during pregnancy in multiple sclerosis. The receptor was derived from a female donor with multiple sclerosis, enrolled in a pregnancy study. This specimen was CD4+ T cells from peripheral blood mononuclear cells, taken in the second trimester of pregnancy. V is TRBV18 and J is TRBJ1-1; D is unclear. In DNA form, the CDR3 reads TGTGCCAGCTCACCACGTGAGGACACTGAAGCTTTCTTT. This translates into CASSPREDTEAFF.